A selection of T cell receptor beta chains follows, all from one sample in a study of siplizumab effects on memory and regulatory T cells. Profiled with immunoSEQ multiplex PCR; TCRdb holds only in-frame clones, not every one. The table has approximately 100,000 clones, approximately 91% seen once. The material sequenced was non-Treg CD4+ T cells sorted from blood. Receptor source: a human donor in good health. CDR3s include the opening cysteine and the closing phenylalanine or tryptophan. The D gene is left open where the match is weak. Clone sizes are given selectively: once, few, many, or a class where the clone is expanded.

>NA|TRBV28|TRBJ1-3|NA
CASRGRVAGGNTIYF
TGTGCCAGCAGGGGAAGGGTAGCCGGCGGAAACACCATATATTTT
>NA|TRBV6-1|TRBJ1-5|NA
CASSERRLYSNQPQHF
TGTGCCAGCAGTGAGAGACGGCTTTATAGCAATCAGCCCCAGCATTTT
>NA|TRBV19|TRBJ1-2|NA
CASKDRKYGYTF
TGTGCCAGTAAAGACAGAAAATATGGCTACACCTTC
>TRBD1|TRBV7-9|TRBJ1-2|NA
CASSQQGQVYGYTF
TGTGCCAGCAGCCAACAGGGACAGGTCTATGGCTACACCTTC
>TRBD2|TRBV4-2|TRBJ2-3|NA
CASSPGLAGGSDTQYF
TGTGCCAGCAGCCCTGGACTAGCGGGAGGTTCAGATACGCAGTATTTT
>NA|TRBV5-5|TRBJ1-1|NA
CASSLAGRGNTEAFF
TGTGCCAGCAGCTTGGCCGGCAGGGGGAACACTGAAGCTTTCTTT
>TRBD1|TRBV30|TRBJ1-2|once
CAWRADRGPYGYTF
TGTGCCTGGAGGGCGGACAGGGGACCCTATGGCTACACCTTC
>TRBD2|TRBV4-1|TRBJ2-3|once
CASSQVTAGDTQYF
TGCGCCAGCAGCCAAGTAACAGCGGGGGATACGCAGTATTTT
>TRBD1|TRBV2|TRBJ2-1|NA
CASSTQTGGYNEQFF
TGTGCCAGCAGTACTCAGACAGGGGGCTACAATGAGCAGTTCTTC
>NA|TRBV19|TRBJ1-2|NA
CASSDSYGYTF
TGTGCCAGTAGCGACAGCTATGGCTACACCTTC
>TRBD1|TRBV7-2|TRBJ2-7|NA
CASSFGQGGYEQYF
TGTGCCAGCAGCTTCGGACAGGGGGGATACGAGCAGTACTTC
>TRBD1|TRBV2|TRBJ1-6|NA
CASRTGSNSPLHF
TGTGCCAGCCGGACAGGTTCTAATTCACCCCTCCACTTT
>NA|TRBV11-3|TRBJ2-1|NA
CASSLDGADREQFF
TGTGCCAGCAGCTTAGATGGTGCCGACCGGGAGCAGTTCTTC
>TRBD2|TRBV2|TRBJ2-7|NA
CASTKAGRQSGSSYEQYF
TGTGCCAGCACCAAGGCTGGACGGCAAAGCGGGAGCTCCTACGAGCAGTACTTC
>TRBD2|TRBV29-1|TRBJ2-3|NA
CSVELATSTDTQYF
TGCAGCGTAGAACTAGCGACGAGCACAGATACGCAGTATTTT
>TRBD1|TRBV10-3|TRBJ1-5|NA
CAINPGTGNQPQHF
TGTGCCATCAATCCCGGGACAGGGAATCAGCCCCAGCATTTT
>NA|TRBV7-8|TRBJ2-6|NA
CASSQTPRTGANVLTF
TGTGCCAGCAGCCAAACGCCTAGGACTGGGGCCAACGTCCTGACTTTC
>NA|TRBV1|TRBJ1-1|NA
CTSSQDGNTEAFF
TGCACCAGCAGCCAAGACGGGAACACTGAAGCTTTCTTT
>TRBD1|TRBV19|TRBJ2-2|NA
CASSRPGTGAGNTGELFF
TGTGCCAGTAGTAGGCCAGGGACAGGGGCCGGGAACACCGGGGAGCTGTTTTTT
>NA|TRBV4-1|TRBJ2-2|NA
CASSQSAGTGELFF
TGCGCCAGCAGCCAATCGGCAGGGACCGGGGAGCTGTTTTTT
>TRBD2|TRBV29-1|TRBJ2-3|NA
CSVGLAGGSDTQYF
TGCAGCGTTGGGCTAGCGGGAGGCTCAGATACGCAGTATTTT
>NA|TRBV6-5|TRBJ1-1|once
CASTGRNTEAFF
TGTGCCAGCACGGGCCGAAACACTGAAGCTTTCTTT
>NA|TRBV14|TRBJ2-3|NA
CASSPKVQATTDTQYF
TGTGCCAGCAGCCCAAAGGTCCAGGCAACCACAGATACGCAGTATTTT
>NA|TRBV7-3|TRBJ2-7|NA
CASSLLLPGEHPYEQYF
TGTGCCAGCAGCTTGTTACTTCCGGGGGAGCATCCCTACGAGCAGTACTTC
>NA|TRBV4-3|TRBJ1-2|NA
CASSQAWTDMDYGYTF
TGCGCCAGCAGCCAAGCTTGGACAGATATGGACTATGGCTACACCTTC
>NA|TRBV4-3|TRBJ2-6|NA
CASSHRGANVLTF
TGCGCCAGCAGCCATCGGGGGGCCAACGTCCTGACTTTC
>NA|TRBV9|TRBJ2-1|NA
CASSPRLVYNEQFF
TGTGCCAGCAGCCCGCGCCTAGTATACAATGAGCAGTTCTTC
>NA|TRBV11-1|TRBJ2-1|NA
CASSLDSNEQFF
TGTGCCAGCAGCTTAGACTCCAATGAGCAGTTCTTC
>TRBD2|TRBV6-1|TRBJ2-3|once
CASSGPGSGTRNTQYF
TGTGCCAGCAGTGGTCCAGGTAGCGGGACTAGGAATACGCAGTATTTT
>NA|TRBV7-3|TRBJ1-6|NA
CASSLSGDADLHF
TGTGCCAGCAGCTTAAGCGGGGACGCGGACCTCCACTTT
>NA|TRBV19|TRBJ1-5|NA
CASSVSSSNQPQHF
TGTGCCAGTAGTGTCAGCTCTAGCAATCAGCCCCAGCATTTT